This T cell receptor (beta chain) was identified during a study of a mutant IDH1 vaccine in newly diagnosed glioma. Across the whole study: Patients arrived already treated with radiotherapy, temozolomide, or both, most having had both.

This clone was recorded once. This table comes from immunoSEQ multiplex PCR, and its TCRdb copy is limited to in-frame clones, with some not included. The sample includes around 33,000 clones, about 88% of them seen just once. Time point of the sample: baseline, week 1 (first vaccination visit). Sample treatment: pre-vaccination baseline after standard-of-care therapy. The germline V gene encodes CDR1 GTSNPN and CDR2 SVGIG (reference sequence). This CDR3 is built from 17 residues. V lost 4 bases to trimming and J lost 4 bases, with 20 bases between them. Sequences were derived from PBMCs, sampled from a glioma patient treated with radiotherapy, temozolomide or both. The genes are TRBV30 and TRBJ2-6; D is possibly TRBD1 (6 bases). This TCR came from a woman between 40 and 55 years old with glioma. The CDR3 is CAWKRGYVVRGANVLTF. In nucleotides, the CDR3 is TGTGCCTGGAAGAGGGGGTACGTAGTGAGGGGGGCCAACGTCCTGACTTTC. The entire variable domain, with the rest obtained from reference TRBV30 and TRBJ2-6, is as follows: SQTIHQWPATLVQPVGSPLSLECTVEGTSNPNLYWYRQAAGRGLQLLFYSVGIGQISSEVPQNLSASRPQDRQFILSSKKLLLSDSGFYLCAWKRGYVVRGANVLTFGAGSRLTVL.